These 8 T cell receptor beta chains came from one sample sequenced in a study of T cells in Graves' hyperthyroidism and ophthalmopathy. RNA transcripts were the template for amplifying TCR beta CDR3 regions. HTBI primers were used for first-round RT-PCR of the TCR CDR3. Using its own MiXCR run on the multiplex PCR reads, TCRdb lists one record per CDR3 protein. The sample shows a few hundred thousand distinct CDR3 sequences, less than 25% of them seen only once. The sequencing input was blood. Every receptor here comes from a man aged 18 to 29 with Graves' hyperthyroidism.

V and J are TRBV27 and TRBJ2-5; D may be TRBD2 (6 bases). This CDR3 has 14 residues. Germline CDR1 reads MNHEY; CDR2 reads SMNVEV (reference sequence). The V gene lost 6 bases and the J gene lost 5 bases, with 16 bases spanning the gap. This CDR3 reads CASRMGLLGETQYF. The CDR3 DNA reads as TGTGCCAGCAGGATGGGACTTTTAGGGGAGACCCAGTACTTC.

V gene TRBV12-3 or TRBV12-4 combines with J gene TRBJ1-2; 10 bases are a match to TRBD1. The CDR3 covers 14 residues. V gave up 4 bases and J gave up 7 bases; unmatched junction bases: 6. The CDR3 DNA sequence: TGTGCCAGCAGTTCCGGGACAGGGGAGGCTGGCTACACCTTC. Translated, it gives CASSSGTGEAGYTF.

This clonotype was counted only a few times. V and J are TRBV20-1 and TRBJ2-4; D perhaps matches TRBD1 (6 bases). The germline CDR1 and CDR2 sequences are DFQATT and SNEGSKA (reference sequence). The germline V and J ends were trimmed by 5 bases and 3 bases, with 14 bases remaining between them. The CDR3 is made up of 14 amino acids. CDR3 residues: CSASLQGYKNIQYF. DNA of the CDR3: TGCAGTGCTTCCTTACAGGGTTACAAAAACATTCAGTACTTC.

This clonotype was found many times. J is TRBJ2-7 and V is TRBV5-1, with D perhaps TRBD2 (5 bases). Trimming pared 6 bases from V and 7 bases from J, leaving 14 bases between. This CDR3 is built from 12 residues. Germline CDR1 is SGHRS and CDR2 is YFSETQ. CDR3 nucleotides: TGCGCCAGCACTGGGGAGACGGGGGAGCAGTACTTC. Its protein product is CASTGETGEQYF.

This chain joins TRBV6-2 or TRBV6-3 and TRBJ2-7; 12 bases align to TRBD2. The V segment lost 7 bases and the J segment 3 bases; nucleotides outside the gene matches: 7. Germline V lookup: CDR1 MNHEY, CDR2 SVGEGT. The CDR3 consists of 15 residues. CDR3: CASTSGTSGLYEQYF. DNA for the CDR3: TGTGCCAGCACGAGCGGGACTAGCGGGCTCTACGAGCAGTACTTC.

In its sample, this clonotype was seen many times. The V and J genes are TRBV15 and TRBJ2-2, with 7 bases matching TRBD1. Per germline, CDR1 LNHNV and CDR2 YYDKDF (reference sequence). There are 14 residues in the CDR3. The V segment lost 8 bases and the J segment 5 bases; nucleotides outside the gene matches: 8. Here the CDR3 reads CATGFRQGTGELFF. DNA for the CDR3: TGTGCCACCGGCTTTCGACAGGGTACCGGGGAGCTGTTTTTT.

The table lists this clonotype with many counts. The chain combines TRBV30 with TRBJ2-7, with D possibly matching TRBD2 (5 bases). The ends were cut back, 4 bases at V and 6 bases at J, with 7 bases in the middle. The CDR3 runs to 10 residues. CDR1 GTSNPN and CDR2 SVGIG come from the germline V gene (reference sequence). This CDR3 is CAWKGGEQYF. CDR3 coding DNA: TGTGCCTGGAAAGGAGGCGAGCAGTACTTC. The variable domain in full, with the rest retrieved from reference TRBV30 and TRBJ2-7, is SQTIHQWPATLVQPVGSPLSLECTVEGTSNPNLYWYRQAAGRGLQLLFYSVGIGQISSEVPQNLSASRPQDRQFILSSKKLLLSDSGFYLCAWKGGEQYFGPGTRLTVT.

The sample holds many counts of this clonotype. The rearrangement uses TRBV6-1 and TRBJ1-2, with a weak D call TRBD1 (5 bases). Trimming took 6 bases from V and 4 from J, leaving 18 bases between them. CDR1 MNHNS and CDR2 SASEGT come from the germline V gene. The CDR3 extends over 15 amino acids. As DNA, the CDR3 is TGTGCCAGCAGATTCACCGACACGGGGCTCTATGGCTACACCTTC. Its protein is CASRFTDTGLYGYTF.